These T cell receptor beta chains were read from a single sample in a study of blood T cells in healthy people across ages. MiXCR, applied by TCRdb to the 5' RACE reads, yields one record per CDR3 protein. Counted here are hundreds of thousands of distinct CDR3 sequences, 32% occurring once; the ten biggest clones make up less than 20%. Sequencing used blood. All receptors come from a woman aged 80 or over in good health. CDR3s include the opening cysteine and the closing phenylalanine or tryptophan. D genes are given only for firm matches. Size values are once, few and many counts, or a class for expanded clones, and some rows have none.

CDR3	DNA	size	V	J	D
CASSPQGALQETQYF	TGTGCCAGCAGCCCCCAAGGCGCCCTCCAGGAGACCCAGTACTTC	many	TRBV3-1	TRBJ2-5	.
CASSLGTGQNTEAFF	TGTGCCAGCAGCCTCGGGACAGGCCAGAACACTGAAGCTTTCTTT	few	TRBV7-9	TRBJ1-1	TRBD1
CASSPSGQDNEQFF	TGTGCCAGCAGCCCCAGCGGGCAGGACAATGAGCAGTTCTTC	.	TRBV7-3	TRBJ2-1	.
CASRVDGDWNTEAFF	TGTGCCAGCCGGGTAGACGGGGACTGGAACACTGAAGCTTTCTTT	.	TRBV6-2/TRBV6-3	TRBJ1-1	.
CATSDPASGGLETQYF	TGTGCCACCAGTGACCCCGCTAGCGGGGGATTAGAGACCCAGTACTTC	.	TRBV24-1	TRBJ2-5	TRBD2
CASSFSPGTDTQYF	TGTGCCAGCAGCTTCTCCCCTGGAACAGATACGCAGTATTTT	.	TRBV7-2	TRBJ2-3	.
CASSKGGGSCSNYGYTF	TGTGCCAGCAGCAAAGGGGGAGGATCTTGTTCTAACTATGGCTACACCTTC	few	TRBV21-1	TRBJ1-2	.
CSARTGRPGAFF	TGCAGTGCTCGTACCGGGCGGCCTGGGGCTTTCTTT	many	TRBV20-1	TRBJ1-1	.
CASSSGTTDEQYF	TGCGCCAGCAGCTCCGGGACCACCGACGAGCAGTACTTC	.	TRBV4-3	TRBJ2-7	.
CASSSPLVRVSYWDGYTF	TGTGCCAGCAGCTCTCCTCTTGTGCGGGTATCCTATTGGGATGGCTACACCTTC	many	TRBV7-3	TRBJ1-2	.
CASSYLGPEAFF	TGTGCCAGCAGTTATTTGGGCCCTGAAGCTTTCTTT	many	TRBV6-2/TRBV6-3	TRBJ1-1	.
CASSPPGRSSYNEQFF	TGTGCCAGCTCACCACCCGGGAGGAGCTCCTACAATGAGCAGTTCTTC	.	TRBV18	TRBJ2-1	TRBD2
CASSVGTWTDTQYF	TGTGCCAGCAGCGTAGGGACATGGACAGATACGCAGTATTTT	many	TRBV9	TRBJ2-3	.
CASSSQGVGTEAFF	TGTGCCAGCAGCTCACAGGGGGTAGGCACTGAAGCTTTCTTT	.	TRBV7-3	TRBJ1-1	TRBD1